Below, 8 T cell receptor beta chains from the same sample are listed, as sequenced in a study of Tregs in tolerant kidney transplant recipients. TCRdb keeps only in-frame clones here, not all; method: immunoSEQ multiplex PCR. The table lists tens of thousands of clones, 93% of them singletons. Related graft donors supplied nonmyeloablative bone marrow transplants, and mixed chimerism was transient. The material was CD4+ T cells from blood (PBMCs), obtained 12 months after the transplant. The source is a human patient who received a combined kidney and bone marrow transplant. The graft donor may be the source of some T cells.

This chain links TRBV6-1 with TRBJ2-1; 10 nucleotides line up with TRBD2. Germline trimming cut 0 bases from V and 4 bases from J; bases unmatched to any gene: 3. Germline CDR1 MNHNS, CDR2 SASEGT. CDR3 length: 16 residues. CDR3 DNA: TGTGCCAGCAGTGAAGCGGTAGCGGGGGGTTACAATGAGCAGTTCTTC. This sequence encodes CASSEAVAGGYNEQFF.

The V gene is TRBV11-2, the J gene TRBJ1-2; perhaps TRBD1 as D (5 bases). Per the germline V gene, CDR1 is SGHAT and CDR2 is FQNNGV. V was trimmed by 3 bases and J by 1 base, leaving 9 bases between them. CDR3 length: 14 amino acids. CDR3 DNA sequence: TGTGCCAGCAGCTTGGACACCCATAACTATGGCTACACCTTC. Translating it yields CASSLDTHNYGYTF.

The J gene is TRBJ2-2, the V gene TRBV4-2; 13 bases match TRBD2. Per the germline V gene, CDR1 is LGHNA and CDR2 is YNFKEQ. V was pared by 2 bases and J by 4 bases, with 4 bases of the junction left unmatched. The CDR3 totals 17 residues. The CDR3 nucleotides are TGTGCCAGCAGCCAACGGACTAGCGGGGGAGTCACCGGGGAGCTGTTTTTT. Protein sequence: CASSQRTSGGVTGELFF.

The chain combines TRBV29-1 with TRBJ2-1, with D possibly matching TRBD1 (5 bases). The V gene's germline CDR1 is SQVTM and CDR2 ANQGSEA. This CDR3 is built from 13 residues. The V and J ends lost 4 bases and 2 bases respectively, with 9 bases between them. The CDR3 sequence is CSVGGRAYNEQFF. As DNA, the CDR3 is TGCAGCGTTGGGGGCAGGGCCTACAATGAGCAGTTCTTC.

The rearrangement links TRBV29-1 to TRBJ2-3; 12 bases match TRBD2. CDR1 and CDR2 from the germline V gene are SQVTM and ANQGSEA. CDR3 length equals 15 residues. V was pared by 1 base and J by 7 bases, with 6 bases of the junction left unmatched. The CDR3 DNA reads TGCAGCGTTGAAGGACTAGCGGGAGCCCAATATACGCAGTATTTT. It yields the protein CSVEGLAGAQYTQYF.

V is TRBV28 and J is TRBJ1-1; D uncertain. The germline V gene encodes CDR1 MDHEN and CDR2 SYDVKM. V gave up 3 bases and J gave up 3 bases, with 11 bases separating them. CDR3 length: 14 residues. The CDR3 here is CASSFPVRDTEAFF. CDR3 in DNA: TGTGCCAGCAGTTTTCCGGTGAGGGACACTGAAGCTTTCTTT.

The genes are TRBV13 and TRBJ2-3; the D gene is possibly TRBD2 (6 bases). Deletions cut 3 bases from V and 3 bases from J, with 25 bases between. CDR3 length: 19 residues. Germline CDR1 reads PRHDT; CDR2 reads FYEKMQ (reference sequence). As DNA, the CDR3 is TGTGCCAGCAGCTTTTTTCGTGGAGTAGCTGGGGGGATAACAGATACGCAGTATTTT. Its translation: CASSFFRGVAGGITDTQYF. Combining the CDR3 with reference TRBV13 and TRBJ2-3 gives the whole variable domain AAGVIQSPRHLIKEKRETATLKCYPIPRHDTVYWYQQGPGQDPQFLISFYEKMQSDKGSIPDRFSAQQFSDYHSELNMSSLELGDSALYFCASSFFRGVAGGITDTQYFGPGTRLTVL.

This clone has just a few counts. CDR3 bases: TGTGCCAGTAGTAGGGCGGGCGCCTACGAGCAGTACTTC. Its protein product is CASSRAGAYEQYF. The chain is built from TRBV19 and TRBJ2-7; D is possibly TRBD2 (5 bases). The V and J ends lost 4 bases and 2 bases respectively, with 9 bases between them. CDR3 length: 13 residues. CDR1 and CDR2 (germline): LNHDA, SQIVND (reference sequence). The whole variable domain, filled in from reference TRBV19 and TRBJ2-7, reads DGGITQSPKYLFRKEGQNVTLSCEQNLNHDAMYWYRQDPGQGLRLIYYSQIVNDFQKGDIAEGYSVSREKKESFPLTVTSAQKNPTAFYLCASSRAGAYEQYFGPGTRLTVT.